Given below is one T cell receptor (beta chain) in context. Its antigen is not known. Measured with immunoSEQ multiplex PCR; TCRdb has only the in-frame clones, and not every one. Counted here are roughly 100,000 clones, 87% occurring once; the ten biggest clones make up 0.3% to 0.35%. This record belongs to a study of OX40 agonist ivuxolimab in advanced cancers. Study-wide context: Patients were roughly 83% male with ages roughly 23 to 90, mean about 54. Partial responses, seen in three patients, involved one hepatocellular carcinoma and two cutaneous melanomas. General observations from the study: CD4+ and CD8+ blood T cells expanded clonally by week 6 at 0.1 to 3.0 mg/kg. The study did not work out the antigen specificity of the expanded peripheral T cells.

The germline V gene has CDR1 SGHTA and CDR2 FQGNSA. V shed 5 bases, J shed 1 base, and the junction held 5 bases outside the gene matches. The CDR3 totals 14 residues. The material sequenced was CD4+ or CD8+ T cells sorted from blood, taken in a trial of the OX40 agonist ivuxolimab. The source of this sequence is an adult with an advanced solid tumor such as melanoma, head and neck, liver or kidney cancer. V gene TRBV7-2 combines with J gene TRBJ2-7, with 7 bases that match TRBD1. CDR3 sequence (DNA): TGTGCCAGCAGCCGCGGACAGGCGTCCTACGAGCAGTACTTC. Protein product: CASSRGQASYEQYF.